The rows below give T cell receptor beta chains drawn from one sample of a study of blood T cell repertoires in COVID-19. Sequenced by immunoSEQ multiplex PCR; TCRdb stores in-frame clones only, minus some. The table has about 120,000 clones, almost 80% seen once. The sample was peripheral blood. The receptors here all came from a human donor in a cohort sampled during active COVID-19. Each CDR3 is given with its conserved first and last residue.

v_gene	CDR3aa
TRBV7-2	CASSTQGAGIYGYTF
TRBV28	CASAKTGRTGELFF
TRBV6-5	CASRPGLADEQYF
TRBV7-9	CASSGTGGSETQYF
TRBV4-3	CASSHGDRGNNEQFF
TRBV5-1	CASSFRLAGGNEQFF
TRBV18	CASSPPATGGETQYF
TRBV5-1	CASSLATTADPYGYTF
TRBV9	CASSAGFLFRDRVDEQYF
TRBV7-8	CASSPDRGHTGELFF
TRBV5-4	CASNRGGSTEAFF
TRBV15	CATSRDWVRTEAFF
TRBV15	CATSRMGGLLNTEAFF
TRBV6-5	CASSYGTGVEQYF
TRBV7-2	CASSSLAGATGELFF
TRBV19	CASSIAYRADTQYF
TRBV28	CASSSVQDSYEQYF
TRBV3-1/TRBV3-2	CASSLRGTTNEKLFF
TRBV2	CASSFFRTRDEQFF
TRBV4-2	CASSQGVSGSKNEQYF
TRBV3-1/TRBV3-2	CASSESSGRIGETQYF
TRBV4-3	CASSQDLKAGGTDTQYF
TRBV5-1	CASRPQPAGGPNEQFF
TRBV11-2	CASSSTGSPGNTIYF
TRBV2	CASSEDRGPGYTF
TRBV6-4	CASSEGRNNEQFF
TRBV30	CAWTIDRVGSPLHF
TRBV10-3	CAILPDNHRGYTF
TRBV18	CASSPPGRGGARNYGYTF
TRBV11-2	CASSLGLAGSYEQYF
TRBV18	CASSPNSRFHTEAFF
TRBV6-5	CASSRDRSEQYF
TRBV12-3/TRBV12-4	CASSSGAYEQYF
TRBV29-1	CSVMQGAYGYTF
TRBV5-8	CASSGVRGETQYF
TRBV6-5	CASRGDSYGYTF
TRBV5-1	CASSFSWSGNEQFF
TRBV27	CASSFHQDLRQGTEAFF
TRBV6-5	CAGKQGADEQYF